The 25 T cell receptor beta chains presented below share a single source sample, sequenced in a study of CD8 T cells in Susac syndrome. The authors reverse transcribed roughly 0.5 to 1 ug RNA with random hexamers. TCRdb re-derived calls from the immunoSEQ multiplex PCR reads in MiXCR, one entry per CDR3 protein. The sample shows 75,000 or so distinct CDR3 sequences, 94% of them seen only once. Sequenced sample: CD8+ T cells from PBMCs. These receptors all stem from a human donor with Susac syndrome.

This clonotype has a handful of counts. The chain combines TRBV20-1 with TRBJ2-7, with 8 nucleotides matching TRBD1. This CDR3 has 16 residues. J lost 1 base, V lost 2 bases, and 10 bases had no gene match. The germline gives CDR1 DFQATT, CDR2 SNEGSKA (reference sequence). CDR3 coding DNA: TGCAGTGCTAGACCAGGGGACAGGACCTTTTCCTACGAGCAGTACTTC. This codes for CSARPGDRTFSYEQYF.

J is TRBJ2-7 and V is TRBV28; 8 bases agree with TRBD2. The CDR3 is made up of 16 amino acids. V gave up 6 bases and J gave up 1 base; unmatched junction bases: 11. Per the germline V gene, CDR1 is MDHEN and CDR2 is SYDVKM. CDR3 nucleotide sequence: TGTGCCAGCAGAAATCCGGGCGGGGGGACTTCCTACGAGCAGTACTTC. Protein sequence: CASRNPGGGTSYEQYF.

This sequence joins TRBV29-1 and TRBJ2-7; either TRBD1 or TRBD2 may supply D (5 bases each). The CDR3 covers 13 residues. The V and J ends lost 4 bases and 6 bases respectively, with 16 bases between them. CDR1 is SQVTM, CDR2 ANQGSEA, per germline. CDR3 loop: CSVAGALRGEQYF. The CDR3 DNA reads as TGCAGCGTTGCCGGGGCATTAAGGGGCGAGCAGTACTTC.

As DNA, the CDR3 is TGTGCCAGCCGGTCCCGAACCGGGCTAGGAACAGATACGCAGTATTTT. Encoded protein: CASRSRTGLGTDTQYF. J is TRBJ2-3 and V is TRBV7-8; D is unresolved. Trimming took 8 bases from V and 3 from J, leaving 21 bases between them. CDR3 length equals 16 residues. The germline V gene encodes CDR1 SGHVS and CDR2 FQNEAQ.

The chain recombines TRBV12-3 or TRBV12-4 with TRBJ2-7; possibly TRBD1 for D (6 bases). This CDR3 is 13 amino acids long. Deletions cut 3 bases from V and 3 bases from J, with 9 bases between. The CDR3 DNA sequence: TGTGCCAGCAGTTTGGAACAGGGCTACGAGCAGTACTTC. Translated, it gives CASSLEQGYEQYF.

V gene TRBV14 combines with J gene TRBJ1-6; D unresolved. The V end was cut by 4 bases, the J end by 9 bases, with 13 bases between. The length of the CDR3 is 14 residues. CDR1 and CDR2 (germline): SGHDN, FVKESK. CDR3 in amino acids: CASSPNLYASPLHF. The CDR3 DNA sequence: TGTGCCAGCAGCCCGAATTTGTACGCTTCACCCCTCCACTTT.

The V gene is TRBV5-1, the J gene TRBJ2-5; D ambiguous. Looked up from germline, CDR1 is SGHRS and CDR2 is YFSETQ. The CDR3 has 16 amino acids. V was clipped by 2 bases and J by 7 bases, with 21 bases between them. This CDR3 reads CASSFEYGQTDVTQYF. The CDR3 DNA reads TGCGCCAGCAGCTTCGAATACGGGCAGACCGACGTGACCCAGTACTTC.

J is TRBJ1-1 and V is TRBV30; perhaps TRBD1 as D (6 bases). Germline loops: CDR1 GTSNPN, CDR2 SVGIG (reference sequence). The CDR3 is made up of 13 amino acids. Trimming removed 4 bases from V and 2 bases from J, with 11 bases in between. DNA for the CDR3: TGTGCCTGGACCCTGGACAGAAACACTGAAGCTTTCTTT. Translated, it gives CAWTLDRNTEAFF.

The chain joins TRBV5-6 to TRBJ2-7, with D unresolved. This CDR3 spans 12 amino acids. Germline V gene data show CDR1 as SGHDT and CDR2 as YYEEEE. V was cut by 3 bases and J by 3 bases, with 7 bases left in between. Here the CDR3 DNA reads TGTGCCAGCAGCTCGGCTCGCTACGAGCAGTACTTC. As protein: CASSSARYEQYF.

This chain links TRBV20-1 with TRBJ2-5; weak D call: TRBD2 (6 bases). CDR1 and CDR2 (germline): DFQATT, SNEGSKA (reference sequence). Trimming stripped 4 bases from V and 5 bases from J, with 23 bases between. This CDR3 is built from 16 residues. The CDR3 loop is CSANREVLAREETQYF. CDR3 coding DNA: TGCAGTGCTAACAGAGAAGTGCTAGCGAGGGAGGAGACCCAGTACTTC.

The genes are TRBV6-2 or TRBV6-3 and TRBJ2-1; 10 bases fit TRBD1. V dropped 0 bases and J dropped 7; count of bases not matched to a gene: 3. From germline, CDR1 is MNHEY and CDR2 SVGEGT. This CDR3 contains 15 residues. CDR3: CASSYSGQGFNEQFF. The CDR3 DNA sequence: TGTGCCAGCAGTTACTCGGGACAGGGGTTTAATGAGCAGTTCTTC.

The J gene is TRBJ1-4, the V gene TRBV12-3 or TRBV12-4, with TRBD1 identical over 8 bases. The CDR3 covers 15 residues. Trimming took 4 bases from V and 7 from J; bases not matched to a gene: 8. This CDR3 is CASSSLGQGGEKLFF. CDR3 nucleotides: TGTGCCAGCAGTTCTCTCGGACAGGGAGGTGAAAAACTGTTTTTT.

The V and J genes are TRBV29-1 and TRBJ2-1, with D maybe TRBD2 (6 bases). CDR1 and CDR2 (germline): SQVTM, ANQGSEA. The CDR3 loop spans 14 amino acids. V was clipped by 7 bases and J by 0 bases, with 13 bases between them. Written as DNA, the CDR3 is TGCAGCGCCGAGGGCGGGGACTCCTACAATGAGCAGTTCTTC. This translates into CSAEGGDSYNEQFF.

The J gene is TRBJ2-3, the V gene TRBV9; D possibly uses TRBD1 or TRBD2 (5 bases each). The ends were cut back, 0 bases at V and 2 bases at J, with 10 bases in the middle. The germline gives CDR1 SGDLS, CDR2 YYNGEE. The CDR3 sequence is 15 residues long. In DNA form, the CDR3 reads TGTGCCAGCAGCGTAGGAGGGGCCCCCACAGATACGCAGTATTTT. Protein sequence: CASSVGGAPTDTQYF.

V and J are TRBV6-6 and TRBJ1-5; D is unresolved. This CDR3 is 10 amino acids long. V was cut by 2 bases and J by 9 bases, with 2 bases left in between. CDR1 MNHNY and CDR2 SVGAGI come from the germline V gene (reference sequence). The CDR3 DNA follows: TGTGCCAGCAGTTACAGGCCCCAGCATTTT. This encodes CASSYRPQHF.

This clonotype was observed a few times. The CDR3 region has the DNA TGTGCCAGCAGTCGGGACAGGGAAGAGACCCAGTACTTC. Protein sequence: CASSRDREETQYF. The rearrangement links TRBV12-3 or TRBV12-4 to TRBJ2-5; 9 positions match TRBD1. V shed 5 bases, J shed 3 bases, and the junction held 1 base outside the gene matches. The CDR3 loop spans 13 amino acids.

The gene calls are TRBV9 and TRBJ2-6; D call uncertain. The CDR3 length is 14 residues. CDR1 is SGDLS, CDR2 YYNGEE, per germline. Trimming cost V 3 bases and J 0 bases, with 4 bases left between them. The CDR3 region has the DNA TGTGCCAGCAGCGGGAGCTCTGGGGCCAACGTCCTGACTTTC. Amino acid sequence: CASSGSSGANVLTF.

J is TRBJ1-1 and V is TRBV28, with D hard to call. The CDR3 has 16 amino acids. From germline, CDR1 is MDHEN and CDR2 SYDVKM. Deletions cut 6 bases from V and 0 bases from J, with 17 bases between. The CDR3 DNA reads TGTGCCAGCAGCCCACATCCTACCCCGTTGAACACTGAAGCTTTCTTT. It encodes CASSPHPTPLNTEAFF.

V usage is TRBV28 and J usage is TRBJ2-5; 9 nucleotides line up with TRBD1. This CDR3 has 16 amino acids. Germline CDR1 MDHEN, CDR2 SYDVKM. Losses at the gene ends were 3 bases for V and 0 bases for J; bases not matched to a gene: 5. The CDR3, as DNA: TGTGCCAGCAGTTTTGTAACAGGGGGCGACCAAGAGACCCAGTACTTC. Protein: CASSFVTGGDQETQYF.

V is TRBV12-3 or TRBV12-4 and J is TRBJ2-3; D remains ambiguous. Trimming stripped 5 bases from V and 6 bases from J, with 12 bases between. This CDR3 spans 13 amino acids. The CDR3 DNA is TGTGCCAGCAGTCGTACGCTCGGGGATACGCAGTATTTT. Residues: CASSRTLGDTQYF.

CDR3 loop: CASSLVPRYGYTF. The CDR3 nucleotides are TGTGCCAGCAGCTTAGTGCCCCGCTATGGCTACACCTTC. The chain couples TRBV7-8 to TRBJ1-2; D gene ambiguous. Trimming pared 1 base from V and 4 bases from J, leaving 7 bases between. Germline V gene sequence: CDR1 SGHVS, CDR2 FQNEAQ. The length of the CDR3 is 13 residues.

This clonotype was recorded only once. V usage is TRBV4-1 and J usage is TRBJ2-7; 8 positions agree with TRBD2. The CDR3 is 14 amino acids. After removal of 4 bases from V and 3 bases from J, the junction contained 5 bases not matched to a gene. Germline CDR1 reads MGHRA; CDR2 reads YSYEKL. The CDR3 bases are TGCGCCAGCAGCCCTTTAGCGGGGCTCTACGAGCAGTACTTC. This encodes CASSPLAGLYEQYF.

The chain joins TRBV6-5 to TRBJ2-5; D call uncertain. V lost 6 bases and J lost 7, with 9 bases in between. Germline assignment: CDR1 MNHEY and CDR2 SVGAGI. CDR3 length equals 11 residues. In DNA form, the CDR3 reads TGTGCCAGCAGACATACCGTGACCCAGTACTTC. It translates to CASRHTVTQYF.

The gene calls are TRBV24-1 and TRBJ2-6, with unresolved D. This CDR3 is built from 18 residues. Germline V gene data show CDR1 as KGHDR and CDR2 as SFDVKD. The germline V and J ends were trimmed by 4 bases and 2 bases, with 17 bases remaining between them. The CDR3 coding sequence is TGTGCCACCAGTGAGTGGCACCCCCAGGAGACTGGGGCCAACGTCCTGACTTTC. Encoded protein: CATSEWHPQETGANVLTF.

V usage is TRBV20-1 and J usage is TRBJ1-1; 7 nucleotides agree with TRBD1. The V gene end was trimmed by 6 bases and the J gene end by 5 bases; junction bases not matched to a gene: 12. The CDR3 spans 14 residues. Germline-derived CDR1 and CDR2 are DFQATT and SNEGSKA (reference sequence). Here the CDR3 reads CSALFLDRRTEAFF. The DNA for the CDR3 is TGCAGTGCACTTTTTCTGGACAGGAGGACTGAAGCTTTCTTT.